This T cell receptor beta chain came from a study of T cell responses to AZD1222 COVID-19 vaccine (dated by TCRdb to 2020 to 2022). Regarding the study in general: A total of about 230 trial participants underwent TCR sequencing, of whom approximately 210 received two doses of AZD1222 and about 25 received two doses of the MenACWY control vaccine. Enrollment into the trials was organized by age into subgroups of 18-55, 56-69 and 70-plus years, and those subgroups contained about 150, 27 and 61 TCR-sequenced participants, respectively. General conclusions and limits of the study: Only five or six AZD1222 recipients were SARS-CoV-2 seropositive at baseline, limiting conclusions about previously exposed vaccinees. CD4 TCRs associated with the vaccine covered the entire spike protein, and the dominant responses were in regions 160-218 and 743-854. Reportedly, almost half of the unique spike-specific TCRs recognized epitopes lying outside the regions that are mutated in the B.1.351 and B.1.1.7 variants. In the small 56-69-year group, the increase in depth fell short of significance, most likely because of low power. No day 14 peak-response samples were available, so repertoires were characterized only after the peak T cell response. A significant rise in spike-specific TCR breadth and depth was observed after two AZD1222 doses relative to day 0 and relative to MenACWY recipients. Most participants were white British and females outnumbered males, and the authors suggested that clonal diversity may have been underestimated.

Trimming costs V 3 bases and J 2 bases, and their ends lie 16 bases apart. Taken from the germline V gene (reference sequence), the CDR1 and CDR2 loops are SGHNT and YYREEE. Inclusive of the bounding cysteine and phenylalanine, the CDR3 is 16 residues long. Only CDR3 DNA is held: 48 bases, read in frame from base 1. This clone came up a few times. No antigen is known for it. The sample holds no much larger clone one base away, and base qualities are not on file. This sample's time point label indicates: about 28 days (+/-7) after the second vaccine dose. AZD1222 recipients given second doses at about 4 weeks or at about 12 weeks were pooled, since spike-specific TCR depth and breadth were not found to differ between the two schedules. The vaccinee samples were drawn from two UK trials, COV001 and COV002, one of which was a single-blind randomized controlled phase 2/3 trial testing AZD1222 (ChAdOx1 nCoV-19) in healthy adults. For TCRbeta chain sequencing, PBMC samples from trial participants were taken at day 0 and at day 28 after the second dose.

The CDR3 regions of human TCRbeta chains were analyzed by immunosequencing. For the original study's pipeline: TCRs in the repertoires were matched against a reference library of SARS-CoV-2-specific TCRs that had been generated with the MIRA antigen-specificity platform. Breadth was defined as the fraction of unique TCRs that were SARS-CoV-2-associated. Depth was defined as the fraction of total T cells that were SARS-CoV-2-associated. Using the MIRA data, each spike-specific TCR was mapped to the spike region that the TCR reacts to and placed in a CD4 or CD8 class. Log10-transformed breadth and depth values were compared by one-way ANOVA with Sidak's multiple comparisons tests. TCRdb took over this immuneACCESS table, retaining in-frame rearrangements with V and J assigned. Such tables are incomplete; in checked studies, under half of the missing clones stem from an unresolved V gene, and the remainder is unexplained. Clone size and the V and J calls come from that table; the DNA yielded D and trimming. For this sample there are under 150,000 clones; 84% appear just once. Around 27% of the sample rests with the top ten.

The sequence derives from an adult who received the AZD1222 COVID-19 vaccine. This chain is built from TRBV5-4 and TRBJ2-3; there is no confident call for the D gene. The sample here was peripheral blood, taken 28 days after the second AZD1222 dose. This receptor has the CDR3 CASSSGRTQSTDTQYF. The DNA sequence is as follows: TGTGCCAGCAGCTCCGGACGGACCCAATCCACAGATACGCAGTATTTT.